Listed here is a single T cell receptor beta chain. Its antigen is not identified. This CDR3 contains 14 residues. The germline V gene encodes CDR1 MDHEN and CDR2 SYDVKM. After removal of 6 bases from V and 2 bases from J, the junction contained 7 bases not matched to a gene. This sample was included in a study of T cells in localized non-small cell lung cancer. Study results and limitations: Median detection of top 100 tumor clones in adjacent lung was approximately 50 clones. The study found T cell clonality highest in uninvolved adjacent lung, above tumor.

Sequencing was performed with immunoSEQ multiplex PCR; in TCRdb, only in-frame clones are kept and a portion is missing. This table has about 22,000 clones, roughly 84% appearing once. The chain carries TRBV28 and TRBJ2-7, with 7 bases aligning to TRBD2. The origin of this receptor is a man aged 35-69 years with stage I lung adenocarcinoma. This specimen consisted of peripheral blood, obtained before any cancer treatment. The CDR3 DNA reads TGTGCCAGCAGGACCGCGGGAGAACCCTACGAGCAGTACTTC. This sequence encodes CASRTAGEPYEQYF.